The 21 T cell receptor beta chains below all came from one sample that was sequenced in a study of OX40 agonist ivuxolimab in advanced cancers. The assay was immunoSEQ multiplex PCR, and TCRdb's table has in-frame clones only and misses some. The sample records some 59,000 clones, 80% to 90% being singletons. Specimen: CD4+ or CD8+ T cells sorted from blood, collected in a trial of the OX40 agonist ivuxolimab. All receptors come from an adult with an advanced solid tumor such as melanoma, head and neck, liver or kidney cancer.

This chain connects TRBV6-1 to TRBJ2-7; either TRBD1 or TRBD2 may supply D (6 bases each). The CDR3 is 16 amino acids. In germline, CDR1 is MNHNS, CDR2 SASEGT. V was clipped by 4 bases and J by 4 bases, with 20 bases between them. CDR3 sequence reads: CASSAPGVGGPYEQYF. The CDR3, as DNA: TGTGCCAGCAGTGCCCCGGGGGTAGGGGGACCATACGAGCAGTACTTC.

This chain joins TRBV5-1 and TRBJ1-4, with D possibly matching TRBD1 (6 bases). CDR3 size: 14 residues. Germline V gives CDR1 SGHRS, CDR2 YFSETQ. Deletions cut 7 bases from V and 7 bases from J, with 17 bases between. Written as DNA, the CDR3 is TGCGCCAGCGGCGCGGGATGGGGGCGTGAAAAACTGTTTTTT. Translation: CASGAGWGREKLFF.

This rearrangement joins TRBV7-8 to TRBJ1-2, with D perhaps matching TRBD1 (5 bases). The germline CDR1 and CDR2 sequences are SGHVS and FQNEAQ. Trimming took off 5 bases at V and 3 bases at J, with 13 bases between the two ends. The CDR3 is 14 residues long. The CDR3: CASSMGRGDYGYTF. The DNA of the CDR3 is TGTGCCAGCAGCATGGGACGGGGTGACTATGGCTACACCTTC.

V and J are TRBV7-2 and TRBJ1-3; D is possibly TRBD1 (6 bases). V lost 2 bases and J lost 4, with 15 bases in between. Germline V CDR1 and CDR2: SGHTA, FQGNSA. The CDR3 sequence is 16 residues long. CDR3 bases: TGTGCCAGCAGCTTATCTAGCGGACAGCGGGGAAACACCATATATTTT. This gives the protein CASSLSSGQRGNTIYF. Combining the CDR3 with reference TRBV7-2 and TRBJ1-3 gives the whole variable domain GAGVSQSPSNKVTEKGKDVELRCDPISGHTALYWYRQSLGQGLEFLIYFQGNSAPDKSGLPSDRFSAERTGGSVSTLTIQRTQQEDSAVYLCASSLSSGQRGNTIYFGEGSWLTVV.

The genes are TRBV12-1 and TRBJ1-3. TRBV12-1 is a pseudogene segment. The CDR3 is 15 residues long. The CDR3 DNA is TGTGCCAGCAGCTTTGGCGGCGTCTCTGGAAACACCATATATTTT. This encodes CASSFGGVSGNTIYF.

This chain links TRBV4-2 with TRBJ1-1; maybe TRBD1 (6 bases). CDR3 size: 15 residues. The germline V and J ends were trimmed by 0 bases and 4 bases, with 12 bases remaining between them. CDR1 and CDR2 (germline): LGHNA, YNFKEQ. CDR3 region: CASSQDQQGSTEAFF. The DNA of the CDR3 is TGTGCCAGCAGCCAAGACCAGCAGGGGAGCACTGAAGCTTTCTTT.

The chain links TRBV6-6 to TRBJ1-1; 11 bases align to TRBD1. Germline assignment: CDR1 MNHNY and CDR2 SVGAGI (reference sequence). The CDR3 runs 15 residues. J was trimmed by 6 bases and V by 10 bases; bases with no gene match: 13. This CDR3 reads CATGQGAGGGAEAFF. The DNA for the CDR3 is TGTGCCACCGGACAGGGGGCCGGGGGAGGCGCTGAAGCTTTCTTT.

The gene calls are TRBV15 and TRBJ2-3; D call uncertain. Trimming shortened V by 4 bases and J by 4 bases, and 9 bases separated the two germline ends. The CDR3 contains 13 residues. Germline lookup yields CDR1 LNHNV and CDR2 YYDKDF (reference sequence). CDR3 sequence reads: CATSNFRPDTQYF. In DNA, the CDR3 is TGTGCCACCAGCAACTTTCGTCCAGATACGCAGTATTTT.

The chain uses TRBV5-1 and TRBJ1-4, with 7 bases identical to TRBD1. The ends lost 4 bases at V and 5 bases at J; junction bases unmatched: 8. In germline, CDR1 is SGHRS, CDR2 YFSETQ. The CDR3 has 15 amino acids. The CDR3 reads CASSPRTGSNEKLFF. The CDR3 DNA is TGCGCCAGCAGCCCTCGGACAGGCTCAAATGAAAAACTGTTTTTT.

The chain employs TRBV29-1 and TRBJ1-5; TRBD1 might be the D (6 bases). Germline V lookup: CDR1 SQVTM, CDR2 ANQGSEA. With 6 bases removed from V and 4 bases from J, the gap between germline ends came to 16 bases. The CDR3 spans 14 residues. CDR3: CSVTWGDRNQPQHF. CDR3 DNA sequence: TGCAGCGTCACTTGGGGAGACAGGAATCAGCCCCAGCATTTT.

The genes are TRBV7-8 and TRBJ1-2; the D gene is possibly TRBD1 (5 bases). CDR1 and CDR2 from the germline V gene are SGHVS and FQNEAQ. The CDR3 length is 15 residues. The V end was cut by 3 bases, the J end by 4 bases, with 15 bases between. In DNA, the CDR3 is TGTGCCAGCAGCTTTCAGCGGGGCCGATCCTATGGCTACACCTTC. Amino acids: CASSFQRGRSYGYTF.

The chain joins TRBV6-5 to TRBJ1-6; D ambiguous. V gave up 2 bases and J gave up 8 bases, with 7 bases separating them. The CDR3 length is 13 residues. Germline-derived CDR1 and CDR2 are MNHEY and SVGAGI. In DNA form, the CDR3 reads TGTGCCAGCAGTTACCTAAGGGATTCACCCCTCCACTTT. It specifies CASSYLRDSPLHF.

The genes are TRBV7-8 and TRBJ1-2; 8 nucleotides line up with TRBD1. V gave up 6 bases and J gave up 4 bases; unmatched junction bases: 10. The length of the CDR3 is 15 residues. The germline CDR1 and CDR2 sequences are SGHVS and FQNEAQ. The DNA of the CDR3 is TGTGCCAGCAGTCAGGACAGGGTGGGACTCTATGGCTACACCTTC. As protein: CASSQDRVGLYGYTF.

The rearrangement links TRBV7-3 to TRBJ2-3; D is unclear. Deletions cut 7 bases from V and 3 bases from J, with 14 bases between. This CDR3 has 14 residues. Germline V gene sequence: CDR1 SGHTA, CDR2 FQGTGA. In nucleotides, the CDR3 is TGTGCCAGCACCGACGGGCTAAATACAGATACGCAGTATTTT. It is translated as CASTDGLNTDTQYF.

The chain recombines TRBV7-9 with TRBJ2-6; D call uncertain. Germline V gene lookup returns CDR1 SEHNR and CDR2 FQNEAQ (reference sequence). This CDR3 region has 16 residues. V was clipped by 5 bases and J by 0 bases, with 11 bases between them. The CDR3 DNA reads TGTGCCAGCAGCAGATGGACCAACTCTGGGGCCAACGTCCTGACTTTC. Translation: CASSRWTNSGANVLTF.

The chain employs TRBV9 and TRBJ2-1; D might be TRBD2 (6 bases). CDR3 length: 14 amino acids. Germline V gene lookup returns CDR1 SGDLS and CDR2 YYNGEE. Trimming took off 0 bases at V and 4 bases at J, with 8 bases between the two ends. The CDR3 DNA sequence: TGTGCCAGCAGCGTAGGACTAGGATACAATGAGCAGTTCTTC. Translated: CASSVGLGYNEQFF.

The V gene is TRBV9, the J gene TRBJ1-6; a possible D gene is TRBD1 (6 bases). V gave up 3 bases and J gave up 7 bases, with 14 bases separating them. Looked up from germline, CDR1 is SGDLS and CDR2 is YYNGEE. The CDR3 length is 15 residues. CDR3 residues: CASSAGQLENSPLHF. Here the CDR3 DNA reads TGTGCCAGCAGCGCCGGACAGCTCGAAAATTCACCCCTCCACTTT.

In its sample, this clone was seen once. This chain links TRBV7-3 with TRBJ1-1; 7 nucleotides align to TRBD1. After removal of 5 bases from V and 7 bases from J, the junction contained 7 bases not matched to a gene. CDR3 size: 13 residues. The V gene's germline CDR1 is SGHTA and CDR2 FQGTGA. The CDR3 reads CASSRDRQGEAFF. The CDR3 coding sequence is TGTGCCAGCAGCCGAGATCGACAGGGTGAAGCTTTCTTT.

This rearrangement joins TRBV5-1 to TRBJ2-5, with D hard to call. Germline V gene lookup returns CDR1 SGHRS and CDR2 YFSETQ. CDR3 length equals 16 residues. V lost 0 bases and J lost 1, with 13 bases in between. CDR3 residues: CASSLGPGRLQETQYF. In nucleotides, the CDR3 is TGCGCCAGCAGCTTGGGGCCGGGCAGGCTCCAAGAGACCCAGTACTTC.

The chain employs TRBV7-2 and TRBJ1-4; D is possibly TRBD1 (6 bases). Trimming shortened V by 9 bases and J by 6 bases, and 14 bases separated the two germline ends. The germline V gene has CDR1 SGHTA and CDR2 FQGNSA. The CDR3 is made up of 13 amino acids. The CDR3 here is CASAGARDEKLFF. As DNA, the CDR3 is TGTGCCAGTGCGGGGGCGCGGGATGAAAAACTGTTTTTT.

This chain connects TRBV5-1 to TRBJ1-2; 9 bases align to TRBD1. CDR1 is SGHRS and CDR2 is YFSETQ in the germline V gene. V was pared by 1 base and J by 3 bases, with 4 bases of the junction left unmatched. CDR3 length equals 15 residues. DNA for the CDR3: TGCGCCAGCAGCTTGACAGGGGGCGTGGACTATGGCTACACCTTC. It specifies CASSLTGGVDYGYTF.